The rows below give T cell receptor beta chains drawn from one sample of a study of Ad26.COV2.S vaccination and SARS-CoV-2 variants. The data were produced by immunoSEQ multiplex PCR, yet TCRdb's version contains in-frame clones alone and is incomplete. The data hold 360,000 or so clones, with 75% to 90% observed a single time. The sample here was peripheral blood, taken in a trial of Ad26.COV2.S vaccine versus placebo. Every receptor here comes from a person aged 18 to 65 who received the Ad26.COV2.S COVID-19 vaccine or a placebo. Each CDR3 is given with its conserved first and last residue. A D gene is named only where the DNA matches it firmly. The size entry is marked missing in some rows and otherwise reads once, few, many or a size class.

J: TRBJ1-3
D: .
V: TRBV30
size: once
DNA: TGTGCCTGGAGTCTACGCGCCGGGGTTGCTGCTGGAAACACCATATATTTT
CDR3: CAWSLRAGVAAGNTIYF

J: TRBJ2-3
D: .
V: TRBV10-1
size: .
DNA: TGCGCCAGCAGTGAGGTCCTCAGCACAGATACGCAGTATTTT
CDR3: CASSEVLSTDTQYF

J: TRBJ2-1
D: .
V: TRBV19
size: .
DNA: TGTGCCGTCCAAGCCTCCTACAATGAGCAGTTCTTC
CDR3: CAVQASYNEQFF

J: TRBJ2-7
D: .
V: TRBV2
size: .
DNA: TGTGCCAGCAGCGGACGCTACAGGGCCCCCTACGAGCAGTACTTC
CDR3: CASSGRYRAPYEQYF

J: TRBJ2-3
D: .
V: TRBV24-1
size: .
DNA: TGTGCCACCAGTGATCGTCAAGAGGGAACTTCCCCGCAGTATTTT
CDR3: CATSDRQEGTSPQYF

J: TRBJ1-2
D: TRBD1
V: TRBV28
size: .
DNA: TGTGCCATCACACGGACAGGGGGGAGCTATGGCTACACCTTC
CDR3: CAITRTGGSYGYTF

J: TRBJ2-2
D: .
V: TRBV14
size: .
DNA: TGTGCCAGCAGCCAAGAGTTGGCAGCGAACACCGGGGAGCTGTTTTTT
CDR3: CASSQELAANTGELFF

J: TRBJ2-2
D: .
V: TRBV6-5
size: .
DNA: TGTGCCAGCAGTACAGGATCGAACACCGGGGAGCTGTTTTTT
CDR3: CASSTGSNTGELFF

J: TRBJ1-1
D: TRBD1
V: TRBV10-3
size: once
DNA: TGTGCCATCAGCCAGGGGGAGCCGACTGAAGCTTTCTTT
CDR3: CAISQGEPTEAFF

J: TRBJ1-5
D: .
V: TRBV5-4
size: .
DNA: TGTGCCAGCAGCTATGGGGGTCAGCCCCAGCATTTT
CDR3: CASSYGGQPQHF

J: TRBJ2-5
D: TRBD2
V: TRBV9
size: .
DNA: TGTGCCAGCAGCTCCCTAGCGGGAGTCCAAGAGACCCAGTACTTC
CDR3: CASSSLAGVQETQYF

J: TRBJ2-7
D: TRBD2
V: TRBV27
size: .
DNA: TGTGCCAGCAGCCGCGGACTAGCGGAGTGGGGGCACGAGCAGTACTTC
CDR3: CASSRGLAEWGHEQYF

J: TRBJ2-5
D: .
V: TRBV3-1/TRBV3-2
size: .
DNA: TGTGCCAGCAGCTTAAGGGAGACCCAGTACTTC
CDR3: CASSLRETQYF